Shown below are 28 T cell receptor beta chains from a single sample sequenced in a study of shared clonotypes between healthy human individuals. Produced via immunoSEQ multiplex PCR; TCRdb's table is partial and in-frame only. Among around 2.1 million clones listed, 93% were seen once. Naive-designated CD8 cells lacked CD45RO, were positively enriched for CCR7, and omitted terminally differentiated effector memory CD45RA+ cells. The sample taken for sequencing was naive CD8+ T cells from PBMCs. The origin of the receptors is a man aged 18 to 29 in good health. Some clones in this sample may be carry-over from other donors' samples.

Worth noting for this clone: Different DNA sequences within this sample yield the same CDR3. The rearrangement links TRBV28 to TRBJ2-7; no clear D. This CDR3 has 14 amino acids. V shed 3 bases and J shed 2 bases, with 11 bases lying between them. The germline V gene encodes CDR1 MDHEN and CDR2 SYDVKM. CDR3: CASSFGQVTYEQYF. As DNA, the CDR3 is TGTGCCAGCAGTTTTGGGCAGGTGACCTACGAGCAGTACTTC.

The CDR3 sequence is CASRRESTDTQYF. As DNA, the CDR3 is TGTGCCAGCAGAAGAGAGAGCACAGATACGCAGTATTTT. The rearrangement links TRBV28 to TRBJ2-3; unclear D gene. CDR1 MDHEN and CDR2 SYDVKM come from the germline V gene. V shed 6 bases and J shed 0 bases, with 7 bases lying between them. This CDR3 comprises 13 residues.

CDR3 residues: CASSVGAFNNEQFF. The CDR3 coding sequence is TGTGCCAGCAGCGTTGGGGCTTTTAACAATGAGCAGTTCTTC. V usage is TRBV9 and J usage is TRBJ2-1; D is perhaps TRBD1 (5 bases). Trimming shortened V by 2 bases and J by 5 bases, and 11 bases separated the two germline ends. Germline values: CDR1 SGDLS, CDR2 YYNGEE. The CDR3 totals 14 residues.

This clone was seen just once. This chain connects TRBV10-3 to TRBJ2-1; 14 positions match TRBD2. Unmatched junction bases numbered 2, after V lost 2 bases and J lost 8 bases. Germline-derived CDR1 and CDR2 are ENHRY and SYGVKD. The CDR3 covers 15 residues. The CDR3, as DNA: TGTGCCATCAGTGAGACGGGACTAGCGGGAGATGAGCAGTTCTTC. It yields the protein CAISETGLAGDEQFF.

The CDR3 coding sequence is TGTGCCAGCAGCCCGGTGGGCACGGGGACCTACGAGCAGTACTTC. Amino acid sequence: CASSPVGTGTYEQYF. This chain connects TRBV5-6 to TRBJ2-7; weak D call: TRBD2 (5 bases). This CDR3 has 15 residues. Deletions cut 4 bases from V and 2 bases from J, with 16 bases between. From germline, CDR1 is SGHDT and CDR2 YYEEEE.

As DNA, the CDR3 is TGTGCCAGCAGTTGGGGCGGGATGAACAATGAGCAGTTCTTC. Its protein product is CASSWGGMNNEQFF. The chain couples TRBV28 to TRBJ2-1; the D gene is possibly TRBD2 (6 bases). The CDR3 spans 14 residues. CDR1 and CDR2 (germline): MDHEN, SYDVKM. Trimming removed 4 bases from V and 5 bases from J, with 12 bases in between. The full variable domain, its missing parts supplied by reference TRBV28 and TRBJ2-1, is DVKVTQSSRYLVKRTGEKVFLECVQDMDHENMFWYRQDPGLGLRLIYFSYDVKMKEKGDIPEGYSVSREKKERFSLILESASTNQTSMYLCASSWGGMNNEQFFGPGTRLTVL.

This chain links TRBV27 with TRBJ2-5; a weak D match, TRBD2 (6 bases). This CDR3 has 16 residues. The germline CDR1 and CDR2 sequences are MNHEY and SMNVEV (reference sequence). The V end was cut by 2 bases, the J end by 5 bases, with 18 bases between. The CDR3 nucleotides are TGTGCCAGCAGTTTAGATATCGGGGGAATTGGGGAGACCCAGTACTTC. Residues: CASSLDIGGIGETQYF.

This clone was observed a single time. The chain uses TRBV5-8 and TRBJ2-4; 8 bases are a match to TRBD1. Germline assignment: CDR1 SGHTS and CDR2 YDEGEE. V lost 4 bases to trimming and J lost 0 bases; unmatched junction nucleotides: 12. The CDR3 loop spans 18 amino acids. CDR3 in DNA: TGTGCCAGCAGCATCGACAGGGGAAGTGGGCTAGCCAAAAACATTCAGTACTTC. This gives the protein CASSIDRGSGLAKNIQYF.

The chain has TRBV9 and TRBJ2-3; 10 bases fit TRBD2. Per germline, CDR1 SGDLS and CDR2 YYNGEE. There are 17 residues in the CDR3. The J segment lost 4 bases and the V segment lost 4 bases, leaving 12 bases of the junction unmatched. DNA of the CDR3: TGTGCCAGCAGCCCATTCCTAAGCGGGAGGGCAGCAGATACGCAGTATTTT. This sequence encodes CASSPFLSGRAADTQYF.

This chain connects TRBV4-1 to TRBJ2-3, with D uncertain. The germline V gene encodes CDR1 MGHRA and CDR2 YSYEKL. This CDR3 has 14 amino acids. The V and J ends lost 0 bases and 3 bases respectively, with 7 bases between them. This CDR3 reads CASSQELRTDTQYF. The DNA of the CDR3 is TGCGCCAGCAGCCAAGAATTGCGGACAGATACGCAGTATTTT.

The rearrangement uses TRBV19 and TRBJ2-7; maybe TRBD1 (6 bases). CDR3 length equals 14 residues. Between the trimmed V and J ends, which lost 4 bases and 3 bases, there was a span of 13 bases. Germline CDR1 is LNHDA and CDR2 is SQIVND (reference sequence). DNA of the CDR3: TGTGCCAGTAGTACTTTCGCGGACAGCTACGAGCAGTACTTC. Its translation is CASSTFADSYEQYF.

The rearrangement joins TRBV14 to TRBJ2-5; maybe TRBD2 (5 bases). The ends were cut back, 1 base at V and 5 bases at J, with 14 bases in the middle. CDR3 length equals 15 residues. The germline gives CDR1 SGHDN, CDR2 FVKESK. In nucleotides, the CDR3 is TGTGCCAGCAGCCAAGGGACGGGGAACCGTGAGACCCAGTACTTC. Protein: CASSQGTGNRETQYF.

The chain links TRBV7-9 to TRBJ2-7; D is undetermined. CDR3 length equals 15 residues. The V end lost 4 bases, the J end lost 2 bases, and 15 bases lay between the germline ends. In germline, CDR1 is SEHNR, CDR2 FQNEAQ (reference sequence). Written as DNA, the CDR3 is TGTGCCAGCAGCTCACGCAAAGGACCGACCTACGAGCAGTACTTC. Protein sequence: CASSSRKGPTYEQYF.

The chain recombines TRBV2 with TRBJ1-1; D perhaps matches TRBD1 (6 bases). Germline loops: CDR1 SNHLY, CDR2 FYNNEI. The CDR3 has 16 amino acids. The ends were cut back, 3 bases at V and 0 bases at J, with 14 bases in the middle. Written as DNA, the CDR3 is TGTGCCAGCAGTGACGATTCAAGGACAGTGAACACTGAAGCTTTCTTT. The encoded protein is CASSDDSRTVNTEAFF.

The V call is TRBV5-1, the J call TRBJ2-1; possible D gene TRBD1, 6 bases. The CDR3 has 15 amino acids. The germline gives CDR1 SGHRS, CDR2 YFSETQ. With 6 bases removed from V and 5 bases from J, the gap between germline ends came to 18 bases. Here the CDR3 DNA reads TGCGCCAGCAAACCGGGAACAGGGCGGAACAATGAGCAGTTCTTC. Translation gives CASKPGTGRNNEQFF.

In this sample, this clone turned up a few times. DNA for the CDR3: TGTGCCAGCAGCACCCAGGGCAGGGGGCCTGAAGCTTTCTTT. It yields the protein CASSTQGRGPEAFF. The chain is built from TRBV2 and TRBJ1-1; 8 nucleotides agree with TRBD1. The V gene end was trimmed by 6 bases and the J gene end by 6 bases; junction bases not matched to a gene: 9. The length of the CDR3 is 14 residues. The V gene's germline CDR1 is SNHLY and CDR2 FYNNEI.

The chain uses TRBV7-8 and TRBJ1-5, with 7 bases lining up with TRBD1. CDR3 length: 15 amino acids. The trim removed 4 bases at V and 2 bases at J, leaving 5 bases unmatched. Germline-derived CDR1 and CDR2 are SGHVS and FQNEAQ. In nucleotides, the CDR3 is TGTGCCAGCAGCTCGTACAGGGGTGGCAATCAGCCCCAGCATTTT. Its translation is CASSSYRGGNQPQHF.

As for this clone: Its ends do not fully match the called genes, so a read error is possible. This chain connects TRBV29-1 to TRBJ1-1; no definite D call. Germline assignment: CDR1 SQVTM and CDR2 ANQGSEA. The CDR3 runs to 11 residues. The CDR3 nucleotides read TGCAGCGCCGATCGCAACAGTGAAGCTTTCTTT. Amino acid sequence: CSADRNSEAFF.

The chain recombines TRBV4-1 with TRBJ2-3; 8 nucleotides agree with TRBD2. Trimming cost V 5 bases and J 2 bases; bases outside gene matches: 9. The CDR3 has 16 residues. Looked up from germline, CDR1 is MGHRA and CDR2 is YSYEKL. In nucleotides, the CDR3 is TGCGCCAGCAGCTCCTGGGGAGCGGGAGACACAGATACGCAGTATTTT. Translating it yields CASSSWGAGDTDTQYF.

Notes on this clone: Other nucleotide sequences from this sample produce the same CDR3. This sequence joins TRBV19 and TRBJ1-1; TRBD1 matches at 8 bases. This CDR3 has 13 residues. V shed 3 bases and J 7 bases; nucleotides not matched to a gene: 4. Germline V gene sequence: CDR1 LNHDA, CDR2 SQIVND (reference sequence). CDR3 amino acids: CASSIQQGGEAFF. DNA for the CDR3: TGTGCCAGTAGTATCCAACAGGGGGGTGAAGCTTTCTTT.

V is TRBV7-2 and J is TRBJ2-5; 12 bases align to TRBD2. V was clipped by 6 bases and J by 4 bases; unmatched bases: 6. Germline lookup yields CDR1 SGHTA and CDR2 FQGNSA. The CDR3 runs to 15 residues. CDR3 DNA sequence: TGTGCCAGCAGGCAGACTAGCGGGAGAGCAGAGACCCAGTACTTC. Encoded protein: CASRQTSGRAETQYF.

The J gene is TRBJ2-5, the V gene TRBV6-5; D is possibly TRBD1 (5 bases). With the DNA end fitting TRBJ2-7 better, the J assignment may be wrong. CDR3 size: 12 residues. Germline lookup yields CDR1 MNHEY and CDR2 SVGAGI. CDR3 in DNA: TGTGCCAGCAGTTCGGACAACTACGAGCAGTACTTC. Protein: CASSSDNYEQYF.

The genes are TRBV7-8 and TRBJ1-5; D is unclear. Germline values: CDR1 SGHVS, CDR2 FQNEAQ. The CDR3 sequence is 15 residues long. V lost 1 base to trimming and J lost 0 bases, with 7 bases between them. The CDR3 nucleotides are TGTGCCAGCAGCTTAGAGGGAATTAGCAATCAGCCCCAGCATTTT. Its translation is CASSLEGISNQPQHF.

V and J are TRBV7-9 and TRBJ2-2, with 7 bases matching TRBD1. V lost 5 bases, J lost 4 bases, and 7 bases stayed unmatched. CDR1 is SEHNR, CDR2 FQNEAQ, per germline (reference sequence). The CDR3 contains 15 residues. The CDR3 region is CASSGRGSSTGELFF. The CDR3, as DNA: TGTGCCAGCAGCGGCAGGGGGTCAAGCACCGGGGAGCTGTTTTTT.

The J gene is TRBJ2-7, the V gene TRBV19, with a tentative D call TRBD2 (5 bases). The CDR3 spans 17 residues. Germline V gene sequence: CDR1 LNHDA, CDR2 SQIVND (reference sequence). Trimming stripped 3 bases from V and 6 bases from J, with 24 bases between. The CDR3 DNA reads TGTGCCAGTAGTATTATCTTTCGGACGGCCATACTAGGCGAGCAGTACTTC. Protein product: CASSIIFRTAILGEQYF.

The chain is built from TRBV7-2 and TRBJ2-1; unclear D gene. The germline V and J ends were trimmed by 1 base and 7 bases, with 5 bases remaining between them. There are 12 residues in the CDR3. From germline, CDR1 is SGHTA and CDR2 FQGNSA. The CDR3 DNA sequence: TGTGCCAGCAGCTTAGGGGTTAATGAGCAGTTCTTC. Protein sequence: CASSLGVNEQFF.

The J gene is TRBJ2-1, the V gene TRBV15; no clear D. Germline CDR1 reads LNHNV; CDR2 reads YYDKDF (reference sequence). V gave up 3 bases and J gave up 0 bases, with 12 bases separating them. The CDR3 contains 16 residues. CDR3 amino acids: CATSSRPGGSYNEQFF. The CDR3 bases are TGTGCCACCAGCAGTCGGCCGGGCGGCTCCTACAATGAGCAGTTCTTC.

This clone was observed a single time. This chain connects TRBV6-5 to TRBJ2-6, with TRBD1 as a possible D gene (6 bases). This CDR3 spans 14 amino acids. Deletions cut 6 bases from V and 4 bases from J, with 10 bases between. Germline V CDR1 and CDR2: MNHEY, SVGAGI. Written as DNA, the CDR3 is TGTGCCAGCAGAGGGGGTTCCGGGGCCAACGTCCTGACTTTC. Protein: CASRGGSGANVLTF.